This TCR beta chain derives from a study of response to subunit inactivated influenza vaccine. V was trimmed by 1 base and J by 4 bases, leaving 8 bases between them. CDR1 is ENHRY, CDR2 SYGVKD, per germline. The CDR3 totals 15 residues. For this clonotype: Its antigen is unknown.

TCRdb reprocessed the RT-PCR reads via MiXCR and lists one record per CDR3 protein. The table includes around 520,000 distinct CDR3 sequences, about 25% detected once. Whole-study findings and limits: It was suggested by the authors that few new T cells are recruited by each seasonal influenza vaccination.

The genes are TRBV10-3 and TRBJ2-6; the D gene is possibly TRBD1 (6 bases). Sample: CD4+ T cells sorted from PBMCs, taken about 5 days after vaccination. The source is a man aged 45-65 years who received an inactivated influenza vaccine. CDR3 in DNA: TGTGCCATCAGTGAGTGGGGGCGAGGGGCCAACGTCCTGACTTTC. Amino acid sequence: CAISEWGRGANVLTF.